One and the same sample provided the 6 T cell receptor beta chains below, sequenced in a study of response to subunit inactivated influenza vaccine. TCRdb re-analysed the RT-PCR reads in MiXCR, keeping a single row per CDR3 protein. The sample consists of approximately 700,000 distinct CDR3 sequences, about 14% of them appearing once. The sequenced sample was PBMCs from blood, obtained 14 days before vaccination. These receptors were obtained from a man in his fifties or sixties who received an inactivated influenza vaccine.

This clonotype was recorded at least ten times. The V gene is TRBV4-3, the J gene TRBJ2-3; no definite D call. V was shortened by 0 bases and J by 8 bases, with 12 bases between the two germline ends. Germline assignment: CDR1 LGHNA and CDR2 YSLEER. This CDR3 region has 14 residues. The CDR3 sequence: CASSQDSQVSTQYF. DNA for the CDR3: TGCGCCAGCAGCCAAGATAGTCAAGTATCTACGCAGTATTTT.

This sequence joins TRBV7-8 and TRBJ2-2, with 7 bases lining up with TRBD1. The CDR3 extends over 14 amino acids. V was pared by 6 bases and J by 5 bases, with 6 bases of the junction left unmatched. Germline lookup yields CDR1 SGHVS and CDR2 FQNEAQ. The CDR3 DNA is TGTGCCAGCAGTTTTAACAGGGGTACCGGGGAGCTGTTTTTT. Translated: CASSFNRGTGELFF.

The rearrangement uses TRBV2 and TRBJ2-7, with D perhaps matching TRBD2 (5 bases). V lost 3 bases and J 3 bases, leaving 12 bases between the germline ends. CDR1 and CDR2 from the germline V gene are SNHLY and FYNNEI. This CDR3 contains 14 residues. CDR3 sequence (DNA): TGTGCCAGCAGTGAGTTCGGAGCGGTCTACGAGCAGTACTTC. It encodes CASSEFGAVYEQYF. The full variable domain, in which reference TRBV2 and TRBJ2-7 provide the parts outside the CDR3, is EPEVTQTPSHQVTQMGQEVILRCVPISNHLYFYWYRQILGQKVEFLVSFYNNEISEKSEIFDDQFSVERPDGSNFTLKIRSTKLEDSAMYFCASSEFGAVYEQYFGPGTRLTVT.

The chain recombines TRBV5-1 with TRBJ1-6; TRBD1 agrees at 10 bases. Per the germline V gene, CDR1 is SGHRS and CDR2 is YFSETQ. The CDR3 is 14 residues long. After removal of 9 bases from V and 8 bases from J, the junction contained 8 bases not matched to a gene. CDR3 sequence reads: CANWDRGRYSPLHF. CDR3 DNA: TGCGCCAACTGGGACAGGGGTAGGTATTCACCCCTCCACTTT. The full variable domain, its missing parts supplied by reference TRBV5-1 and TRBJ1-6, is KAGVTQTPRYLIKTRGQQVTLSCSPISGHRSVSWYQQTPGQGLQFLFEYFSETQRNKGNFPGRFSGRQFSNSRSEMNVSTLELGDSALYLCANWDRGRYSPLHFGNGTRLTVT.

The J gene is TRBJ1-6, the V gene TRBV12-3 or TRBV12-4; tentatively, D is TRBD1 (5 bases). V was cut by 5 bases and J by 7 bases, with 18 bases left in between. This CDR3 region has 16 residues. The CDR3 nucleotides are TGTGCCAGCAGTCCCAGGAAGGGACTCCTAAATTCACCCCTCCACTTT. The encoded protein is CASSPRKGLLNSPLHF.

Many counts were recorded for this clonotype. This chain links TRBV27 with TRBJ2-5; 10 nucleotides match TRBD1. Unmatched junction bases numbered 3, after V lost 5 bases and J lost 0 bases. The germline CDR1 and CDR2 sequences are MNHEY and SMNVEV (reference sequence). The CDR3 loop spans 15 amino acids. CDR3 DNA: TGTGCCAGCAGTCCGGACAGGGGGTACCAAGAGACCCAGTACTTC. It encodes CASSPDRGYQETQYF.